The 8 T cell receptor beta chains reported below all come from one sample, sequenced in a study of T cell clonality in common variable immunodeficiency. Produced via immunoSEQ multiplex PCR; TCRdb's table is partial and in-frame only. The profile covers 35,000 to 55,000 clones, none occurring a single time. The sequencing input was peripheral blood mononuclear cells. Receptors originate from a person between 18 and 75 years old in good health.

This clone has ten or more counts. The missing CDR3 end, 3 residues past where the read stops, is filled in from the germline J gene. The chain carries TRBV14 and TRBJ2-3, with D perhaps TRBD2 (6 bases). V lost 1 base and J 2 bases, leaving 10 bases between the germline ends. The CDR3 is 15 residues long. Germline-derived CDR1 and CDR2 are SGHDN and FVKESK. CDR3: CASSQVRGNTDTQYF. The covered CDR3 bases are TGTGCCAGCAGCCAAGTACGGGGGAACACAGATACG.

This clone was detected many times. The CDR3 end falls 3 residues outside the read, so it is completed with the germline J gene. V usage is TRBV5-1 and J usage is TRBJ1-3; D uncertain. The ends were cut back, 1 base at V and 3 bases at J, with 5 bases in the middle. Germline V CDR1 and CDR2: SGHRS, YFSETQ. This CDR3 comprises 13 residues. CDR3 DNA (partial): TGCGCCAGCAGCTTGTCGGGTGGAAACACC. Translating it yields CASSLSGGNT. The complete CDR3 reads CASSLSGGNTIYF.

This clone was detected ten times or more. The sequenced CDR3 bases are TGTGCCAGCAGTCCAGCAGCGGGATCAGCCAATGAG. As protein: CASSPAAGSANE. The CDR3, in full, reads CASSPAAGSANEQFF. The V call is TRBV28, the J call TRBJ2-1, with 7 bases lining up with TRBD2. Coverage ceases 3 residues before the CDR3 finishes, and the germline J gene fills in the end. CDR3 length: 15 amino acids. Per the germline V gene, CDR1 is MDHEN and CDR2 is SYDVKM. After removal of 5 bases from V and 6 bases from J, the junction contained 10 bases not matched to a gene.

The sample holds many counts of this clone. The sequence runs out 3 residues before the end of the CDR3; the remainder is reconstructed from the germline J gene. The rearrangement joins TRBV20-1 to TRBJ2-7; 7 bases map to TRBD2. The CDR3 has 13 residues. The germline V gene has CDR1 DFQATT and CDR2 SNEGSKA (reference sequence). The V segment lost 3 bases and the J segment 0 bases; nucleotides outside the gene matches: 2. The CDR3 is CSASGGGSYEQYF. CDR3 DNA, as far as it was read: TGCAGTGCTAGCGGCGGGGGCTCCTACGAG.

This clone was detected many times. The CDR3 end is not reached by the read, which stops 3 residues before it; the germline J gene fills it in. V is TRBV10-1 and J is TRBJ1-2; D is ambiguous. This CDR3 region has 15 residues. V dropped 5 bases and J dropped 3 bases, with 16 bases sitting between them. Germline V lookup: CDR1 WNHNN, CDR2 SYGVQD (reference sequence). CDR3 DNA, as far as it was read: TGCGCCAGCAGTAGAGGGTGCGAAACCCACTATGGC. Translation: CASSRGCETHYG. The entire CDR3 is CASSRGCETHYGYTF.

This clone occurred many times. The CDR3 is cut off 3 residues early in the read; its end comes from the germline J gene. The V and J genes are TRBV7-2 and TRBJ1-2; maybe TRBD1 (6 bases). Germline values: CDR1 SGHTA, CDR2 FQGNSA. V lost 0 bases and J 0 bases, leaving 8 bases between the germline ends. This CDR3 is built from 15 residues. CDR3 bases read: TGTGCCAGCAGCTTAGCGGGGGCAGCTAACTATGGC. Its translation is CASSLAGAANYG. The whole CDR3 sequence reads CASSLAGAANYGYTF.

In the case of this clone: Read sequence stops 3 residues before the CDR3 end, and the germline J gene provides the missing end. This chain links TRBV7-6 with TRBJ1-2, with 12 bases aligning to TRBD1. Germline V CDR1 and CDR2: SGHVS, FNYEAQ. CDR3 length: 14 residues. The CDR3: CASSPGQGAGIYTF. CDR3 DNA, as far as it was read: TGTGCCAGCAGCCCGGGACAGGGGGCCGGGATC.

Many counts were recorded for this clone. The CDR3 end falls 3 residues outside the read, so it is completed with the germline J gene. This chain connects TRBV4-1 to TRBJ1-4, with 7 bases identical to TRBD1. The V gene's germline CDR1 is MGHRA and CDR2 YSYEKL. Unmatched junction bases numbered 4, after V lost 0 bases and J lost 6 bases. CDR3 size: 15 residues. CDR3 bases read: TGCGCCAGCAGCCAAGAGGGGACAGACTATGAAAAA. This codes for CASSQEGTDYEK. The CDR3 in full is CASSQEGTDYEKLFF.